A single sample is the source of the 10 T cell receptor beta chains below, sequenced in a study of neurological immune-mediated disorders. MiXCR, run by TCRdb on the 5' RACE reads, gives a single entry per CDR3 protein. The sample lists under 40,000 distinct CDR3 sequences, approximately 14% occurring once. The sequenced material came from PBMCs. Source of these receptors: a woman aged 45-65 years with HTLV-1-associated myelopathy (HAM/TSP).

Worth noting for this clonotype: Just one base apart from a much larger clone, this may be a read error. This chain uses TRBV20-1 with TRBJ1-5, with a tentative D call TRBD1 (5 bases). CDR3 length equals 16 residues. Trimming cost V 0 bases and J 2 bases, with 14 bases left between them. Per the germline V gene, CDR1 is DFQATT and CDR2 is SNEGSKA (reference sequence). For the CDR3, the DNA is TGCAGTGCTAGAGATGGGTGGGGCTTCGGCAATCAGCCCCAGCATTTT. As protein: CSARDGWGFGNQPQHF.

V usage is TRBV20-1 and J usage is TRBJ2-3; 14 nucleotides match TRBD2. The CDR3 is made up of 18 amino acids. CDR1 DFQATT and CDR2 SNEGSKA come from the germline V gene (reference sequence). The V segment lost 6 bases and the J segment 0 bases; nucleotides outside the gene matches: 11. The CDR3 reads CSAPVGLAGASSTDTQYF. The CDR3 region has the DNA TGCAGTGCCCCTGTGGGACTAGCGGGGGCCTCTAGCACAGATACGCAGTATTTT.

Many counts were recorded for this clonotype. This chain uses TRBV5-6 with TRBJ2-6, with D possibly called TRBD1 or TRBD2 (5 bases each). The CDR3 is 18 amino acids. Trimming pared 3 bases from V and 0 bases from J, leaving 16 bases between. The germline CDR1 and CDR2 sequences are SGHDT and YYEEEE. In nucleotides, the CDR3 is TGTGCCAGCAGCTGGGGCCGGGGCTCATCCTCTGGGGCCAACGTCCTGACTTTC. Protein product: CASSWGRGSSSGANVLTF.

This clonotype occurred a few times. The chain links TRBV30 to TRBJ2-3; D is uncertain. V lost 4 bases, J lost 7 bases, and 21 bases lay in between. The CDR3 has 15 residues. Germline CDR1 is GTSNPN and CDR2 is SVGIG (reference sequence). The CDR3 region is CAWTTAGPLPNTQYF. Here the CDR3 DNA reads TGTGCCTGGACTACGGCTGGGCCGCTGCCGAATACGCAGTATTTT.

This clonotype has a count of ten or more. J is TRBJ1-2 and V is TRBV15; D is undetermined. Germline CDR1 LNHNV, CDR2 YYDKDF (reference sequence). The CDR3 sequence is 15 residues long. The germline V and J ends were trimmed by 0 bases and 4 bases, with 12 bases remaining between them. CDR3 amino acids: CATSRDPRRGYGYTF. The CDR3 DNA is TGTGCCACCAGCAGAGATCCCAGGCGAGGCTATGGCTACACCTTC.

This clonotype has a count of ten or more. This chain uses TRBV5-1 with TRBJ1-6; D possibly corresponds to TRBD1 (5 bases). Germline-derived CDR1 and CDR2 are SGHRS and YFSETQ. With 0 bases removed from V and 7 bases from J, the gap between germline ends came to 11 bases. CDR3 length: 15 residues. CDR3 nucleotide sequence: TGCGCCAGCAGCTTGGTGGCGAACAGGAATTCACCCCTCCACTTT. This sequence encodes CASSLVANRNSPLHF.

This clonotype qualifies as medium-sized (0.01 to 0.1%). The V gene is TRBV7-3, the J gene TRBJ2-7; D unclear. Germline V gives CDR1 SGHTA, CDR2 FQGTGA. This CDR3 has 10 residues. The V gene lost 7 bases and the J gene lost 9 bases, with 10 bases spanning the gap. The CDR3 loop is CASTPRVQYV. The CDR3 region has the DNA TGTGCCAGCACCCCAAGGGTGCAGTACGTC.

Many counts were recorded for this clonotype. The chain couples TRBV7-2 to TRBJ1-2, with TRBD1 as a possible D gene (6 bases). The CDR3 is 14 amino acids. V dropped 4 bases and J dropped 6 bases, with 15 bases sitting between them. CDR1 SGHTA and CDR2 FQGNSA come from the germline V gene. The CDR3 sequence is CASSSFGQKDGYTF. The DNA of the CDR3 is TGTGCCAGCAGCTCCTTCGGACAGAAGGATGGCTACACCTTC.

This clonotype was picked up a small number of times. The gene calls are TRBV6-1 and TRBJ1-5; D is perhaps TRBD1 (6 bases). Between the trimmed V and J ends, which lost 4 bases and 4 bases, there was a span of 11 bases. Per germline, CDR1 MNHNS and CDR2 SASEGT. This CDR3 region has 14 residues. Here the CDR3 reads CASSATGRNQPQHF. The CDR3 DNA follows: TGTGCCAGCAGTGCCACAGGGAGGAATCAGCCCCAGCATTTT.

This clonotype was seen repeatedly, ten times or more. J is TRBJ1-1 and V is TRBV18, with D possibly TRBD1 on 5 matching bases. The CDR3 spans 12 residues. V dropped 2 bases and J dropped 7 bases, with 8 bases sitting between them. CDR1 and CDR2 from the germline V gene are KGHSH and LQKENI. CDR3 protein: CASSPVGDEAFF. DNA for the CDR3: TGTGCCAGCTCACCAGTGGGGGATGAAGCTTTCTTT. The full variable domain, with the rest looked up from reference TRBV18 and TRBJ1-1, is NAGVMQNPRHLVRRRGQEARLRCSPMKGHSHVYWYRQLPEEGLKFMVYLQKENIIDESGMPKERFSAEFPKEGPSILRIQQVVRGDSAAYFCASSPVGDEAFFGQGTRLTVV.